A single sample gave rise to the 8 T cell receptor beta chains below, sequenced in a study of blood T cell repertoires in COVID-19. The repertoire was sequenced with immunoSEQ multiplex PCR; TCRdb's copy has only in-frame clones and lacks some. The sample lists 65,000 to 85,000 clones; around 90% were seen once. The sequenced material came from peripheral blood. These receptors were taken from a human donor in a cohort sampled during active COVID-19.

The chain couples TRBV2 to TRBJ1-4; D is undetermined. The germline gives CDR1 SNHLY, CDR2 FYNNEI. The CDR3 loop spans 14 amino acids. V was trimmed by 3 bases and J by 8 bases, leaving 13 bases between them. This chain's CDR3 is CASSEAKAGEKLFF. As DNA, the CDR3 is TGTGCCAGCAGTGAGGCAAAGGCGGGAGAAAAACTGTTTTTT.

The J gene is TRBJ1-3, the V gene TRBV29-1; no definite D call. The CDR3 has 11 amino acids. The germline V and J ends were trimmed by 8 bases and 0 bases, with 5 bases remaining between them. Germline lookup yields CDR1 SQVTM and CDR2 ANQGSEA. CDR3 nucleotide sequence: TGCAGCCACTCCTCTGGAAACACCATATATTTT. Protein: CSHSSGNTIYF. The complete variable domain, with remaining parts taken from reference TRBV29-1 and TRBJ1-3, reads SAVISQKPSRDICQRGTSLTIQCQVDSQVTMMFWYRQQPGQSLTLIATANQGSEATYESGFVIDKFPISRPNLTFSTLTVSNMSPEDSSIYLCSHSSGNTIYFGEGSWLTVV.

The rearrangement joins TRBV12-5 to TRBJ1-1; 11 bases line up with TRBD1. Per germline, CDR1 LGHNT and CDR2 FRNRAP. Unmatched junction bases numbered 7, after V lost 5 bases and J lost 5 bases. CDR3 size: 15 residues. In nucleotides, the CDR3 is TGTGCTAGTGGTCCCTCCGGGACAGGGGGGACTGAAGCTTTCTTT. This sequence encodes CASGPSGTGGTEAFF.

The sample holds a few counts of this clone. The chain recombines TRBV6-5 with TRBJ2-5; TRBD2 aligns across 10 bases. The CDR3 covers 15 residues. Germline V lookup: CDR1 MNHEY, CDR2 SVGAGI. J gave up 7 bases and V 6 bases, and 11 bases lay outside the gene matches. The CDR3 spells CASSGGLAGVGTQYF. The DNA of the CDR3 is TGTGCCAGCAGCGGCGGGCTAGCGGGAGTGGGGACCCAGTACTTC.

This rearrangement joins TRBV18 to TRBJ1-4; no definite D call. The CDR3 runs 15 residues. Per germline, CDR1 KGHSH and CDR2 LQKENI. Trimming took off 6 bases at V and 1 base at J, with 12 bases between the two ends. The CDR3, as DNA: TGTGCCAGCTCGCCAGGACGGGGAACTAATGAAAAACTGTTTTTT. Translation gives CASSPGRGTNEKLFF.

The CDR3 region is CASSADRRRHYGYTF. The CDR3 DNA follows: TGTGCCAGTAGTGCCGACAGAAGAAGGCACTATGGCTACACCTTC. This sequence joins TRBV19 and TRBJ1-2, with D possibly matching TRBD1 (5 bases). V was pared by 5 bases and J by 3 bases, with 16 bases between. Germline values: CDR1 LNHDA, CDR2 SQIVND (reference sequence). The CDR3 is made up of 15 amino acids.

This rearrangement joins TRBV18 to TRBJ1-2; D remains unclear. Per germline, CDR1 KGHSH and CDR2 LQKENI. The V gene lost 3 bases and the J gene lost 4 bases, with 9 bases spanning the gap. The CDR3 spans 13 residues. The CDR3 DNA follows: TGTGCCAGCTCACCGCCGGACTCCTATGGCTACACCTTC. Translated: CASSPPDSYGYTF. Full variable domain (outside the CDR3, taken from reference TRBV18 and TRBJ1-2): NAGVMQNPRHLVRRRGQEARLRCSPMKGHSHVYWYRQLPEEGLKFMVYLQKENIIDESGMPKERFSAEFPKEGPSILRIQQVVRGDSAAYFCASSPPDSYGYTFGSGTRLTVV.

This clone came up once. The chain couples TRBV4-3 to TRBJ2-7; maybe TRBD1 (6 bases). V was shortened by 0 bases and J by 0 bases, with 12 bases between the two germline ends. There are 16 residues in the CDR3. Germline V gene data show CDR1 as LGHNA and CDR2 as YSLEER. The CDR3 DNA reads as TGCGCCAGCAGCCAAGATAGCCCGGGACACTCCTACGAGCAGTACTTC. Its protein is CASSQDSPGHSYEQYF.